This entry lists 17 T cell receptor beta chains sequenced from one sample in a study of beta chain features in type 1 diabetes. Broader study findings: Moderate but significant shortening of TCRB CDR3s was recorded in all four CD4+ subsets from Type 1 diabetes patients.

Antigens of these TCRs are unknown. Sequencing targeted expressed TCRB transcripts, as all isolated RNA had been reverse transcribed. Produced via immunoSEQ multiplex PCR; TCRdb's table is partial and in-frame only. The table records around 650,000 clones, around 11% of them present only once. Sequencing used naive CD4+ T cells from blood. These receptors were taken from a man aged 25-40 years with type 1 diabetes.

This chain connects TRBV27 to TRBJ1-6, with a tentative D call TRBD1 (5 bases). CDR3 length equals 16 residues. Germline CDR1 reads MNHEY; CDR2 reads SMNVEV (reference sequence). Trimming stripped 3 bases from V and 7 bases from J, with 16 bases between. The CDR3 nucleotides read TGTGCCAGCAGTTTGGAGGTGGGGGATCCAAATTCACCCCTCCACTTT. This encodes CASSLEVGDPNSPLHF.

This clone has just a few counts. The CDR3: CASSPSGLAGNEQFF. The DNA for the CDR3 is TGCGCCAGCTCCCCTTCGGGACTAGCGGGCAATGAGCAGTTCTTC. The chain links TRBV10-2 to TRBJ2-1, with 12 bases that match TRBD2. V trimming: 8 bases; J trimming: 6 bases; junction bases outside the gene matches: 8. Germline V gene lookup returns CDR1 WSHSY and CDR2 SAAADI. This CDR3 is built from 15 residues.

This clone was found a few times. J is TRBJ2-6 and V is TRBV25-1, with TRBD2 as a possible D gene (6 bases). The germline gives CDR1 MGHDK, CDR2 SYGVNS. This CDR3 comprises 15 residues. V was pared by 5 bases and J by 0 bases, with 8 bases between. This chain's CDR3 is CASSLEGSGANVLTF. CDR3 DNA sequence: TGTGCCAGCAGTTTGGAGGGCTCTGGGGCCAACGTCCTGACTTTC.

This clone was picked up a small number of times. The rearrangement joins TRBV5-6 to TRBJ2-3; TRBD2 agrees at 9 bases. J lost 4 bases, V lost 3 bases, and 6 bases had no gene match. The CDR3 contains 15 residues. Looked up from germline, CDR1 is SGHDT and CDR2 is YYEEEE. CDR3 region: CASSSLGGGADTQYF. CDR3 nucleotides: TGTGCCAGCAGCTCCCTCGGCGGGGGGGCAGATACGCAGTATTTT.

This clone was counted a few times. V gene TRBV7-2 combines with J gene TRBJ2-2; the match to TRBD1 covers 8 bases. V shed 7 bases, J shed 3 bases, and the junction held 7 bases outside the gene matches. The CDR3 is 15 amino acids. Germline values: CDR1 SGHTA, CDR2 FQGNSA. The CDR3 sequence is CASTARGLDTGELFF. CDR3 bases: TGTGCCAGCACCGCCAGGGGGCTAGACACCGGGGAGCTGTTTTTT.

CDR3 sequence: CASSTSGKTQYF. The CDR3 DNA reads as TGTGCCAGCAGCACTTCAGGGAAGACCCAGTACTTC. The gene calls are TRBV9 and TRBJ2-5; D is possibly TRBD1 (5 bases). This CDR3 region has 12 residues. Germline V gene lookup returns CDR1 SGDLS and CDR2 YYNGEE. Trimming took off 4 bases at V and 6 bases at J, with 10 bases between the two ends.

In this sample, this clone turned up a few times. The chain joins TRBV29-1 to TRBJ1-2, with D maybe TRBD1 (5 bases). Germline loops: CDR1 SQVTM, CDR2 ANQGSEA. V was shortened by 5 bases and J by 0 bases, with 13 bases between the two germline ends. The CDR3 runs to 14 residues. CDR3 sequence: CSVSGSPANYGYTF. CDR3 coding DNA: TGCAGCGTTTCAGGGTCCCCAGCTAACTATGGCTACACCTTC.

The rearrangement uses TRBV2 and TRBJ2-2, with no clear D. The CDR3 has 12 amino acids. V dropped 8 bases and J dropped 6 bases, with 10 bases sitting between them. Germline V lookup: CDR1 SNHLY, CDR2 FYNNEI. The CDR3 sequence: CASSVSPGELFF. The DNA for the CDR3 is TGTGCCAGCTCAGTGAGCCCCGGGGAGCTGTTTTTT.

The chain recombines TRBV6-5 with TRBJ1-2; 7 nucleotides agree with TRBD1. J gave up 3 bases and V 5 bases, and 3 bases lay outside the gene matches. This CDR3 has 13 residues. Germline V gives CDR1 MNHEY, CDR2 SVGAGI. The CDR3 DNA reads TGTGCCAGCAGTACACAGGGGTACTATGGCTACACCTTC. This sequence encodes CASSTQGYYGYTF.

This chain uses TRBV19 with TRBJ1-1, with D perhaps matching TRBD1 (6 bases). Trimming cost V 5 bases and J 8 bases, with 21 bases left between them. Germline V gives CDR1 LNHDA, CDR2 SQIVND (reference sequence). This CDR3 is built from 15 residues. CDR3 in amino acids: CASSQRSGTPGEAFF. In DNA form, the CDR3 reads TGTGCCAGTAGTCAAAGATCCGGGACACCCGGGGAAGCTTTCTTT.

V usage is TRBV2 and J usage is TRBJ1-6; D might be TRBD1 (5 bases). Germline V CDR1 and CDR2: SNHLY, FYNNEI. There are 13 residues in the CDR3. Trimming cost V 6 bases and J 10 bases, with 13 bases left between them. The CDR3 spells CASRLVGDSPLHF. The CDR3 region has the DNA TGTGCCAGCAGGCTCGTAGGGGACTCACCCCTCCACTTT.

On this clone: This sample includes further DNA sequences coding for the same CDR3. V is TRBV5-1 and J is TRBJ2-7; 10 bases agree with TRBD1. J lost 2 bases, V lost 4 bases, and 3 bases had no gene match. Germline CDR1 SGHRS, CDR2 YFSETQ. CDR3 length: 14 amino acids. DNA of the CDR3: TGCGCCAGCAGCACCGGACAGGGGGCCTACGAGCAGTACTTC. This encodes CASSTGQGAYEQYF.

This clone occurred a few times. V gene TRBV10-2 combines with J gene TRBJ2-5; weak D call: TRBD2 (5 bases). V was trimmed by 8 bases and J by 4 bases, leaving 11 bases between them. This CDR3 has 12 residues. Germline V gene data show CDR1 as WSHSY and CDR2 as SAAADI. CDR3 DNA sequence: TGCGCCAGCGGAAGGGCGGGAGAGACCCAGTACTTC. This translates into CASGRAGETQYF.

This clone was observed a handful of times. This sequence joins TRBV7-2 and TRBJ2-7; 10 nucleotides agree with TRBD1. J was trimmed by 5 bases and V by 5 bases; bases with no gene match: 6. The germline CDR1 and CDR2 sequences are SGHTA and FQGNSA. CDR3 length equals 14 residues. CDR3 sequence reads: CASSADRGPNEQYF. The CDR3 DNA reads as TGTGCCAGCAGCGCCGACAGGGGGCCAAACGAGCAGTACTTC.

This rearrangement joins TRBV9 to TRBJ1-2; D not certain. V shed 0 bases and J shed 5 bases, with 5 bases lying between them. Germline V gene sequence: CDR1 SGDLS, CDR2 YYNGEE. The CDR3 length is 12 residues. CDR3 DNA sequence: TGTGCCAGCAGCGTAGCTGGTTATGGCTACACCTTC. Its protein is CASSVAGYGYTF. The full variable domain, completed using reference TRBV9 and TRBJ1-2, is DSGVTQTPKHLITATGQRVTLRCSPRSGDLSVYWYQQSLDQGLQFLIQYYNGEERAKGNILERFSAQQFPDLHSELNLSSLELGDSALYFCASSVAGYGYTFGSGTRLTVV.

J is TRBJ2-2 and V is TRBV9, with D possibly TRBD1 on 5 matching bases. Per germline, CDR1 SGDLS and CDR2 YYNGEE. Trimming took off 0 bases at V and 7 bases at J, with 16 bases between the two ends. This CDR3 comprises 16 residues. For the CDR3, the DNA is TGTGCCAGCAGCGTAGCTCAGGGCGAGTGGGGCGGGGAGCTGTTTTTT. Translating it yields CASSVAQGEWGGELFF. Full variable domain (outside the CDR3, taken from reference TRBV9 and TRBJ2-2): DSGVTQTPKHLITATGQRVTLRCSPRSGDLSVYWYQQSLDQGLQFLIQYYNGEERAKGNILERFSAQQFPDLHSELNLSSLELGDSALYFCASSVAQGEWGGELFFGEGSRLTVL.

The table lists this clone with a few counts. The chain combines TRBV25-1 with TRBJ2-2; the D is unclear. From germline, CDR1 is MGHDK and CDR2 SYGVNS. The CDR3 is 15 residues long. Trimming stripped 0 bases from V and 4 bases from J, with 9 bases between. CDR3 sequence reads: CASSEYTVSTGELFF. In DNA form, the CDR3 reads TGTGCCAGCAGTGAATATACTGTCAGCACCGGGGAGCTGTTTTTT.